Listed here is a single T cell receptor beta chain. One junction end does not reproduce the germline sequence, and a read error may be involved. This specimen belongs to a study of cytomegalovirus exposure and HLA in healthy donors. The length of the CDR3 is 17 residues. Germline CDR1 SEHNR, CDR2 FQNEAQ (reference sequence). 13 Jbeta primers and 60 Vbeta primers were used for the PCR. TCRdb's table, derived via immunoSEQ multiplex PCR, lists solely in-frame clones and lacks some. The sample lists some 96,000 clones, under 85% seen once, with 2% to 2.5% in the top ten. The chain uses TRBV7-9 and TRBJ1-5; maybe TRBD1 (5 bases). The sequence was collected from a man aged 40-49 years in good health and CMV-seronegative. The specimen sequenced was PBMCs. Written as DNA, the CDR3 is TGTTCCAGCAGCTTAGCCCCCCTAGGGGCAGGCAATCAGCCCCAGCATTTT. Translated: CSSSLAPLGAGNQPQHF. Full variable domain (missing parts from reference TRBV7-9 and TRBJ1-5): DTGVSQNPRHKITKRGQNVTFRCDPISEHNRLYWYRQTLGQGPEFLTYFQNEAQLEKSRLLSDRFSAERPKGSFSTLEIQRTEQGDSAMYLCSSSLAPLGAGNQPQHFGDGTRLSIL.